The clone carrying this TCR beta chain came up once. Authors' methods: Reference gene primer amplification in the assay estimated nucleated cell counts. Libraries were prepared by immunoSEQ multiplex PCR; TCRdb keeps only in-frame clonotypes and omits some of them. The V and J calls and the clone size are those of that table, but D and trimming were determined from the DNA. This sample has 120,000 to 150,000 clones, with roughly 89% found just once. The source of the sample is a study of blood T cell repertoires in COVID-19. Looked up from germline, CDR1 is MDHEN and CDR2 is SYDVKM. The CDR3 covers 19 residues. The V end lost 5 bases, the J end lost 0 bases, and 22 bases lay between the germline ends. Patients of the Seattle cohort, enrolled during active infection, were followed longitudinally.

The clonotype comes from a man aged 30 to 45 with COVID-19, enrolled during active disease. The J gene is TRBJ1-4, the V gene TRBV28, with D possibly TRBD1 on 5 matching bases. Material for sequencing was peripheral blood. CDR3 DNA sequence: TGTGCCAGCAGTCCCCCACCGGGGACTTCTACTGCAACTAATGAAAAACTGTTTTTT. Translated, it gives CASSPPPGTSTATNEKLFF.